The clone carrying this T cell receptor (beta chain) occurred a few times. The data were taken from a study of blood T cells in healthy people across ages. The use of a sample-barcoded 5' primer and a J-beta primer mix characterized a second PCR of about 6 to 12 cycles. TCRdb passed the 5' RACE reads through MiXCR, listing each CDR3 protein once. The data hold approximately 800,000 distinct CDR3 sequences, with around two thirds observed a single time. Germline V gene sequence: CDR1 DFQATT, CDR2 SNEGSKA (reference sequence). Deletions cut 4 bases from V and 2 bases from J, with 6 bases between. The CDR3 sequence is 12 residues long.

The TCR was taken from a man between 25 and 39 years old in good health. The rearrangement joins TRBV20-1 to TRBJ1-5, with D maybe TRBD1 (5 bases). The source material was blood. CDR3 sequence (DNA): TGCAGTGCTAAGACAGGCAATCAGCCCCAGCATTTT. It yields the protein CSAKTGNQPQHF.